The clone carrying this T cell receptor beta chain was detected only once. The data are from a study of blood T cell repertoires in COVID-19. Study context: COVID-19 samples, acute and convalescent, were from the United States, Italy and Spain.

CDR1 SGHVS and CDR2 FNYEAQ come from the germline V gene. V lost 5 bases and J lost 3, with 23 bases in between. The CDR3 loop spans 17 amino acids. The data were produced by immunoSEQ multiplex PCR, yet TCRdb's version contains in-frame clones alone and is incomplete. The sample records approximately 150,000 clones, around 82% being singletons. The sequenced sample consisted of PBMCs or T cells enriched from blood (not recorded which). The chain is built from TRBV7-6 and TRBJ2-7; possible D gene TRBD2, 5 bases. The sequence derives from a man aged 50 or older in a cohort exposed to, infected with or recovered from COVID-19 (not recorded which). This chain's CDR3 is CASSVGEVRSGVYEQYF. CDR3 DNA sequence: TGTGCCAGCAGCGTAGGAGAGGTCAGGAGCGGAGTCTACGAGCAGTACTTC.